One T cell receptor (beta chain) is described in this entry. The antigen is undetermined. PCR used 60 Vbeta primers and 13 Jbeta primers. The assay was immunoSEQ multiplex PCR, and TCRdb's table has in-frame clones only and misses some. The sample has 150,000 to 200,000 clones; 75% to 80% are singletons. This sample is part of a study of cytomegalovirus exposure and HLA in healthy donors. The wider study: Findings of an earlier analysis included under 140 million unique TCR beta sequences from 200 million or so T cells.

Trimming removed 5 bases at V and 2 bases at J, with 15 bases between. This CDR3 is 15 amino acids long. CDR1 and CDR2 from the germline V gene are LNHDA and SQIVND (reference sequence). Overall study results and limits: There was a cluster of highly shared sequence variants that was likely a sequencing artifact. In a later analysis, a missense DCLRE1C variant was linked to TCR beta V- and J-gene trimming. A later analysis showed HLA-associated TCR beta chains outstripping equally common others in clonal expansion.

The J gene is TRBJ1-2, the V gene TRBV19, with unresolved D. The sample consisted of PBMCs. This sequence was found in a woman between 40 and 55 years old in good health and CMV-seronegative. The CDR3 nucleotides read TGTGCCAGTAGTTCCCCCGGTGTCGCGAACTATGGCTACACCTTC. Translating gives CASSSPGVANYGYTF.